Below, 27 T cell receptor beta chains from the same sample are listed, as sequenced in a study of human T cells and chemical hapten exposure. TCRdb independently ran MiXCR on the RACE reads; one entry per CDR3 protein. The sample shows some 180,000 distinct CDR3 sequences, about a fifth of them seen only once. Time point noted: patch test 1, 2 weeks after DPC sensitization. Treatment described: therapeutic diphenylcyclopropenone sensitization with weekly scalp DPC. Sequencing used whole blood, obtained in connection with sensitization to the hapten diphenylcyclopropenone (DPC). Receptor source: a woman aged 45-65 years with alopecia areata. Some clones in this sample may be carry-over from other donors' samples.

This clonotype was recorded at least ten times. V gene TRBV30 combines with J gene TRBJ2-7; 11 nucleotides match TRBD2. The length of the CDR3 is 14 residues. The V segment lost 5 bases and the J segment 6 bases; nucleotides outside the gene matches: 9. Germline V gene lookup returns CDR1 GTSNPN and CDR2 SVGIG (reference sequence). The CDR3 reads CAWQTFTSGSEQYF. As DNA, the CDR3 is TGTGCCTGGCAAACGTTTACTAGCGGGAGCGAGCAGTACTTC.

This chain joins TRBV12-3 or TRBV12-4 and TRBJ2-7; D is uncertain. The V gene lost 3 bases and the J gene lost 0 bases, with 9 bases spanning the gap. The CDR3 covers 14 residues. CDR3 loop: CASSFVRSSYEQYF. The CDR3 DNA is TGTGCCAGCAGTTTTGTCAGGAGCTCCTACGAGCAGTACTTC.

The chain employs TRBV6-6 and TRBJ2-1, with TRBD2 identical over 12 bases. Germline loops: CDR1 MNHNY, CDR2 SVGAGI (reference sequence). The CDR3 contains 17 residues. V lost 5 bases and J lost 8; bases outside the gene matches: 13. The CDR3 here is CASSGGGLAGEKDEQFF. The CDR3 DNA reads TGTGCCAGCAGTGGCGGGGGACTAGCGGGTGAAAAGGATGAGCAGTTCTTC.

The chain's CDR3 is CASSLGTSGLTGELFF. The CDR3, as DNA: TGTGCCAGCAGCTTGGGGACTAGCGGGTTAACCGGGGAGCTGTTTTTT. The rearrangement links TRBV11-2 to TRBJ2-2, with 12 positions matching TRBD2. The CDR3 loop spans 16 amino acids. The ends lost 3 bases at V and 5 bases at J; junction bases unmatched: 4. Looked up from germline, CDR1 is SGHAT and CDR2 is FQNNGV.

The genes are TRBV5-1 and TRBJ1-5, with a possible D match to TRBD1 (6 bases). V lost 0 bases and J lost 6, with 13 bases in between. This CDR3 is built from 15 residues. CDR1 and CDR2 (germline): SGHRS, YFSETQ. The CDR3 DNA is TGCGCCAGCAGCTTGGACAGGGAGGGAGGTCAGCCCCAGCATTTT. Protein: CASSLDREGGQPQHF.

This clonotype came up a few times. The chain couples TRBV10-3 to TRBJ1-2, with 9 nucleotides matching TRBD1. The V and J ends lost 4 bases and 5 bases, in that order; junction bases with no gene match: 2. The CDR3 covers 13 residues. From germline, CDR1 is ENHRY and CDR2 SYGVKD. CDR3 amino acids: CAISGDRAYGYTF. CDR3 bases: TGTGCCATCAGTGGGGACAGGGCGTATGGCTACACCTTC.

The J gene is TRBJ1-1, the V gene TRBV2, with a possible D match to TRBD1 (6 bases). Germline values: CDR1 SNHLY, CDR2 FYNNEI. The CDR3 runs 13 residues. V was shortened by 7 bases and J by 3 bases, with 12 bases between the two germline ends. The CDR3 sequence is CASNTGFYTEAFF. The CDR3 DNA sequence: TGTGCCAGCAACACAGGGTTCTACACTGAAGCTTTCTTT.

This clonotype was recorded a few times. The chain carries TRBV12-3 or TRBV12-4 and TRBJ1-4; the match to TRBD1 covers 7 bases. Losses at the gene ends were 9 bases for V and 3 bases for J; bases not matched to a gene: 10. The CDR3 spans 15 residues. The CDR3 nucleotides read TGTGCCAGTACAGGGGCCCGGAATTCTAATGAAAAACTGTTTTTT. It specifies CASTGARNSNEKLFF.

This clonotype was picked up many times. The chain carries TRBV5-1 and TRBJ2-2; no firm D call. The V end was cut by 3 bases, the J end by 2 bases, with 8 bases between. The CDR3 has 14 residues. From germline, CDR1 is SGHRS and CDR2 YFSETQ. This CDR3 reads CASSSSTNTGELFF. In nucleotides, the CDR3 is TGCGCCAGCAGCTCGAGTACCAACACCGGGGAGCTGTTTTTT.

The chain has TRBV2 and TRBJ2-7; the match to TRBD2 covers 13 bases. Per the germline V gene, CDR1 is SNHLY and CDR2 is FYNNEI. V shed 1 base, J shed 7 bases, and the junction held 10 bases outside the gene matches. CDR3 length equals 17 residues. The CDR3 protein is CASSEVGLGLAGPEQYF. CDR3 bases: TGTGCCAGCAGTGAAGTCGGATTGGGACTAGCGGGGCCTGAGCAGTACTTC.

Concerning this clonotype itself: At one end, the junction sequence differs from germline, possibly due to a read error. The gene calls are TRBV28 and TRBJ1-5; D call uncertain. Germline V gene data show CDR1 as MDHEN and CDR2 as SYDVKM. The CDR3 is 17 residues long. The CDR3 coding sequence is TGTACCAGCAGTTCACCTACGACATACCCTAGCGGGGATCCCCAGCATTTT. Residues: CTSSSPTTYPSGDPQHF.

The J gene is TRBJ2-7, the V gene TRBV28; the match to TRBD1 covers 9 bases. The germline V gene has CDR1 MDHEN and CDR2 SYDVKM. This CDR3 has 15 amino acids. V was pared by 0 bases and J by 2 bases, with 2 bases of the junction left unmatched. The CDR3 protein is CASSLWGDRAYEQYF. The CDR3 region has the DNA TGTGCCAGCAGTTTATGGGGGGACAGGGCCTACGAGCAGTACTTC. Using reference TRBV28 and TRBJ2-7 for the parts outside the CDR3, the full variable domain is DVKVTQSSRYLVKRTGEKVFLECVQDMDHENMFWYRQDPGLGLRLIYFSYDVKMKEKGDIPEGYSVSREKKERFSLILESASTNQTSMYLCASSLWGDRAYEQYFGPGTRLTVT.

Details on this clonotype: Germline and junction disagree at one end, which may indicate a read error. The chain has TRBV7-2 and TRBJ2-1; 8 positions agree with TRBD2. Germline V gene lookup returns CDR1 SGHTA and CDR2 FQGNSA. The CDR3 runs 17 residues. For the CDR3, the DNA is TGTGCCAACAGCACCTCTCCACGAGCGGGAGCTTACAATGAGCAGTTCTTC. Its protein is CANSTSPRAGAYNEQFF.

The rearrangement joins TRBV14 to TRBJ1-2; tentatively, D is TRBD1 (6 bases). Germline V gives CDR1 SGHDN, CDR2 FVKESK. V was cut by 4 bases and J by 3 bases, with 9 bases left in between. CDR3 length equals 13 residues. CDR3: CASSRDTYYGYTF. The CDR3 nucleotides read TGTGCCAGCAGCCGGGACACCTACTATGGCTACACCTTC.

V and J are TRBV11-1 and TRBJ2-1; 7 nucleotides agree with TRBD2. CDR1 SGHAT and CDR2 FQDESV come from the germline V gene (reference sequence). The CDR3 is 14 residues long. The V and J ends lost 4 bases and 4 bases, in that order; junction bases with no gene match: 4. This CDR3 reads CASSSTGRYNEQFF. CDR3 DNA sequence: TGTGCCAGCAGCTCTACCGGGAGGTACAATGAGCAGTTCTTC. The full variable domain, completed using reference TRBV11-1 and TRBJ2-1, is EAEVAQSPRYKITEKSQAVAFWCDPISGHATLYWYRQILGQGPELLVQFQDESVVDDSQLPKDRFSAERLKGVDSTLKIQPAELGDSAMYLCASSSTGRYNEQFFGPGTRLTVL.

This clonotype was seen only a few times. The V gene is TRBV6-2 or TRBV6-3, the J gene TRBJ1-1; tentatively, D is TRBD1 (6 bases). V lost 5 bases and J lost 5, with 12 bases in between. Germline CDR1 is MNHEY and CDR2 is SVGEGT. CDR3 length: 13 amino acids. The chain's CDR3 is CASSTYRDTEAFF. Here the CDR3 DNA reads TGTGCCAGCAGTACCTACAGGGATACTGAAGCTTTCTTT.

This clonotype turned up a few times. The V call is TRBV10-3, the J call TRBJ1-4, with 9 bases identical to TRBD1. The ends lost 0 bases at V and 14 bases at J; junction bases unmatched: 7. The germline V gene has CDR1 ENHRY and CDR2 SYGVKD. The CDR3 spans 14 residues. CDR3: CAISESGTGRDLFF. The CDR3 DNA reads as TGTGCCATCAGTGAGTCGGGGACAGGGAGAGACCTGTTTTTT.

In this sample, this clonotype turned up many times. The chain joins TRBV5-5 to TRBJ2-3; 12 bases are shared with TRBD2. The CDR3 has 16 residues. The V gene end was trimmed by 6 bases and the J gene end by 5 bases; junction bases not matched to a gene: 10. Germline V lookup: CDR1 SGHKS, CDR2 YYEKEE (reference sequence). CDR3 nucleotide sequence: TGTGCCAGCACCAGGACTAGCGGGAAGGTTATAGATACGCAGTATTTT. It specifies CASTRTSGKVIDTQYF. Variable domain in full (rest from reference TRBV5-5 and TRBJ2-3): DAGVTQSPTHLIKTRGQQVTLRCSPISGHKSVSWYQQVLGQGPQFIFQYYEKEERGRGNFPDRFSARQFPNYSSELNVNALLLGDSALYLCASTRTSGKVIDTQYFGPGTRLTVL.

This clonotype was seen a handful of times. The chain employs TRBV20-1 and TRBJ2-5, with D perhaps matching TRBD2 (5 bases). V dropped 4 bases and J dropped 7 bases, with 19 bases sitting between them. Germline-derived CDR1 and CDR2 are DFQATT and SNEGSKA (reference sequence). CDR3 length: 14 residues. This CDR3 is CSATQLGENWTQYF. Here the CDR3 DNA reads TGCAGTGCTACTCAACTAGGTGAAAATTGGACCCAGTACTTC.

The CDR3 DNA follows: TGCGCCAGCAGTAGGATTTTGACTAGCGGGAATGAGCAGTTCTTC. Its protein is CASSRILTSGNEQFF. The rearrangement links TRBV5-1 to TRBJ2-1; 10 bases line up with TRBD2. CDR3 size: 15 residues. The germline CDR1 and CDR2 sequences are SGHRS and YFSETQ. V gave up 5 bases and J gave up 7 bases; unmatched junction bases: 9.

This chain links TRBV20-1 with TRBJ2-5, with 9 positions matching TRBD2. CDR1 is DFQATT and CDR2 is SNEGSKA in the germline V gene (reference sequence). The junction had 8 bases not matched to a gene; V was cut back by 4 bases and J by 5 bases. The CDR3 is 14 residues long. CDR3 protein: CSAKKTGLAETQYF. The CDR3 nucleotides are TGCAGTGCTAAAAAAACGGGACTAGCCGAGACCCAGTACTTC.

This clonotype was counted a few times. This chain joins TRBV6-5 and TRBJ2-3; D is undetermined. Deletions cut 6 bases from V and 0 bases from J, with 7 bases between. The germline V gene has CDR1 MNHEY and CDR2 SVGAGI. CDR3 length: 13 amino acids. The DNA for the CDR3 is TGTGCCAGCAGCCAGCTTAGCACAGATACGCAGTATTTT. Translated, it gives CASSQLSTDTQYF.

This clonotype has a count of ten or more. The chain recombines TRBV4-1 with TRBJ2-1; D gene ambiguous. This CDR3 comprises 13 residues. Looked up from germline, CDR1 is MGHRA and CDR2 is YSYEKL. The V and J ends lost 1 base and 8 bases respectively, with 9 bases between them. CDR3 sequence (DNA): TGCGCCAGCAGCCAAGTGGCGAGAGATGAGCAGTTCTTC. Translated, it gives CASSQVARDEQFF.

The CDR3 reads CASSLDLGSPRGKLFF. The CDR3, as DNA: TGTGCCAGCAGCTTAGATCTAGGGAGTCCCCGCGGAAAACTGTTTTTT. The chain uses TRBV7-2 and TRBJ1-4; D is ambiguous. The CDR3 length is 16 residues. V was cut by 1 base and J by 10 bases, with 19 bases left in between. Germline values: CDR1 SGHTA, CDR2 FQGNSA.

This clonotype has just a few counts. This CDR3 is CASSLVPSFNEQFF. The CDR3, as DNA: TGTGCCAGCAGCTTAGTACCTAGTTTTAATGAGCAGTTCTTC. V usage is TRBV7-9 and J usage is TRBJ2-1; D is uncertain. The CDR3 runs to 14 residues. V lost 1 base to trimming and J lost 7 bases, with 11 bases between them. From germline, CDR1 is SEHNR and CDR2 FQNEAQ (reference sequence).

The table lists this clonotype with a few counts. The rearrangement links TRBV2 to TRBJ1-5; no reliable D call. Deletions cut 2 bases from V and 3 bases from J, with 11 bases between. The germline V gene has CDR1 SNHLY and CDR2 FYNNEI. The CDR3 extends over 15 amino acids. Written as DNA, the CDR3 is TGTGCCAGCAGTGAACTAAGGCAGCCCAATCAGCCCCAGCATTTT. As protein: CASSELRQPNQPQHF.

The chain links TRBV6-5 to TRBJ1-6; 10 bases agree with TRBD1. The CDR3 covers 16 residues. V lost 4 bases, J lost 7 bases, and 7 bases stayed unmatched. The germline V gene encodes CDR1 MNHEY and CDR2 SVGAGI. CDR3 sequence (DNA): TGTGCCAGCAGTTCCCCGGACAGGGGGTGGAATTCACCCCTCCACTTT. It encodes CASSSPDRGWNSPLHF.